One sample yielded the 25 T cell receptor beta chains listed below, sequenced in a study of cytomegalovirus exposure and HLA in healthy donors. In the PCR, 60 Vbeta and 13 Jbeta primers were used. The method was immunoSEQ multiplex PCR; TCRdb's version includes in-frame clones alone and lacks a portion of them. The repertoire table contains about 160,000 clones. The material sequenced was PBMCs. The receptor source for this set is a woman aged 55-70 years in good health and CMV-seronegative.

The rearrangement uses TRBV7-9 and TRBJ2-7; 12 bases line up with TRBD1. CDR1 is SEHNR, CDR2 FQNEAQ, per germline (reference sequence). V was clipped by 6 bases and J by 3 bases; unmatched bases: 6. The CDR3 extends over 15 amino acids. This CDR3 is CASRPGTGGDYEQYF. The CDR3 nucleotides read TGTGCCAGCAGACCGGGGACAGGGGGCGACTACGAGCAGTACTTC.

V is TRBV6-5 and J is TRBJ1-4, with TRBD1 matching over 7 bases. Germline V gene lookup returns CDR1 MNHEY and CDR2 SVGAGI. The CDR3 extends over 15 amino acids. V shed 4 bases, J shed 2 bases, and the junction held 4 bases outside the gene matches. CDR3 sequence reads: CASSLGRGTNEKLFF. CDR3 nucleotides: TGTGCCAGCAGTTTGGGCAGGGGGACTAATGAAAAACTGTTTTTT.

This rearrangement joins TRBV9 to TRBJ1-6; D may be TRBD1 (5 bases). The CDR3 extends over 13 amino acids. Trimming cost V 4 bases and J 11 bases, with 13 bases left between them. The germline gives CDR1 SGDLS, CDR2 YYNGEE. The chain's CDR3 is CASSPRGGPPLHF. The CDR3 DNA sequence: TGTGCCAGCAGCCCTCGGGGGGGTCCACCCCTCCACTTT. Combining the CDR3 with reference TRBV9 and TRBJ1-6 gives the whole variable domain DSGVTQTPKHLITATGQRVTLRCSPRSGDLSVYWYQQSLDQGLQFLIQYYNGEERAKGNILERFSAQQFPDLHSELNLSSLELGDSALYFCASSPRGGPPLHFGNGTRLTVT.

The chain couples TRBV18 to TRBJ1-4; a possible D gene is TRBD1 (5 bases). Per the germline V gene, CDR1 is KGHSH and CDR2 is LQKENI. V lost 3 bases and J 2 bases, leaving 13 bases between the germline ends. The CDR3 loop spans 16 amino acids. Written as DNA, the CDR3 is TGTGCCAGCTCACCGGCGGAGGGGTTCACTAATGAAAAACTGTTTTTT. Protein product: CASSPAEGFTNEKLFF.

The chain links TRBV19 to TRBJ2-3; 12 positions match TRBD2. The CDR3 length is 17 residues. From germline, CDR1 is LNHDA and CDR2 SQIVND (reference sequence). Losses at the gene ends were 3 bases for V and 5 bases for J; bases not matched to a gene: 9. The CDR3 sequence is CASSMSLAGGPRDTQYF. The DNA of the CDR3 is TGTGCCAGTAGTATGTCGCTAGCGGGAGGGCCCAGAGATACGCAGTATTTT.

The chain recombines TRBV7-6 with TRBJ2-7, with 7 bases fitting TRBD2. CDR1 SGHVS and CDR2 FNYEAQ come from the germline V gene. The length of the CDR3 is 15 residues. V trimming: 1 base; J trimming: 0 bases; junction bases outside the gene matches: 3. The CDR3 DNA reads TGTGCCAGCAGCTTAGGCGGGGGTAGCTCCTACGAGCAGTACTTC. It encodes CASSLGGGSSYEQYF. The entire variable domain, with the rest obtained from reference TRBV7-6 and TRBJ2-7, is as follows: GAGVSQSPRYKVTKRGQDVALRCDPISGHVSLYWYRQALGQGPEFLTYFNYEAQQDKSGLPNDRFSAERPEGSISTLTIQRTEQRDSAMYRCASSLGGGSSYEQYFGPGTRLTVT.

The CDR3 DNA reads TGTGCCAGCAGCTTTCGACAGGGAGTACCTGAAGCTTTCTTT. Protein product: CASSFRQGVPEAFF. This chain links TRBV7-2 with TRBJ1-1, with 7 bases identical to TRBD1. With 3 bases clipped from V and 6 bases from J, the junction kept 7 bases outside the gene matches. Germline CDR1 is SGHTA and CDR2 is FQGNSA. The CDR3 is 14 residues long.

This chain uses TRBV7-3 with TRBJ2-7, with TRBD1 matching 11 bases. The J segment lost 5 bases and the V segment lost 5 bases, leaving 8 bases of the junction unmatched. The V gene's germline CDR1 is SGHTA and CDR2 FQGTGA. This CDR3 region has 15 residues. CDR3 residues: CASSRDRGDGNEQYF. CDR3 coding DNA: TGTGCCAGCAGCCGGGACAGGGGGGACGGTAACGAGCAGTACTTC.

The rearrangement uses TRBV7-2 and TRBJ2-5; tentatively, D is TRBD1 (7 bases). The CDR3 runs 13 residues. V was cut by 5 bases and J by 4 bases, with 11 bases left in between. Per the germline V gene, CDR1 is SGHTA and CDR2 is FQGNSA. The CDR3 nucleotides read TGTGCCAGCAGCCCCAGGGGGGCAGAGACCCAGTACTTC. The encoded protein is CASSPRGAETQYF.

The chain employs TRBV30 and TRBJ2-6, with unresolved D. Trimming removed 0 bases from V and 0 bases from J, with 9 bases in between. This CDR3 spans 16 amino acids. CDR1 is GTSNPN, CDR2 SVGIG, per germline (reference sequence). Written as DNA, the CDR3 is TGTGCCTGGAGTGTTAGTCGCCTCTCTGGGGCCAACGTCCTGACTTTC. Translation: CAWSVSRLSGANVLTF.

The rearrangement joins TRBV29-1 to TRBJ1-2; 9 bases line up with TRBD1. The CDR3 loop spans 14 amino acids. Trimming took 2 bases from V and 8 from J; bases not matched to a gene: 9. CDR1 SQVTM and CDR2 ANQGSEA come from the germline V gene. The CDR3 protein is CSVEPNRGPGGYTF. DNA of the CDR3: TGCAGCGTTGAACCCAACAGGGGGCCAGGAGGCTACACCTTC.

As DNA, the CDR3 is TGTGCCAGCAGCTTAGGGGAGGGGCGTTATGAAAAACTGTTTTTT. Amino acid sequence: CASSLGEGRYEKLFF. The J gene is TRBJ1-4, the V gene TRBV7-9, with D perhaps TRBD1 (5 bases). The V gene lost 1 base and the J gene lost 6 bases, with 12 bases spanning the gap. Germline V gene lookup returns CDR1 SEHNR and CDR2 FQNEAQ (reference sequence). There are 15 residues in the CDR3.

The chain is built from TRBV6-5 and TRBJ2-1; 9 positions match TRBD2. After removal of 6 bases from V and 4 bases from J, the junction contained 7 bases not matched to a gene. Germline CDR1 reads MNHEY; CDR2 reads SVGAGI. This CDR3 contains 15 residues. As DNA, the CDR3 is TGTGCCAGCAGCCTTAGTAGCGGGGGTTACAATGAGCAGTTCTTC. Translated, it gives CASSLSSGGYNEQFF.

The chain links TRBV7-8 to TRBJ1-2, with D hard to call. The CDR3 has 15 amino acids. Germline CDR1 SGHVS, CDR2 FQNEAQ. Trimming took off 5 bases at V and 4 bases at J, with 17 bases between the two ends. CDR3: CASSPRTEGVYGYTF. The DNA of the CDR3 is TGTGCCAGCAGCCCTCGGACCGAGGGTGTCTATGGCTACACCTTC.

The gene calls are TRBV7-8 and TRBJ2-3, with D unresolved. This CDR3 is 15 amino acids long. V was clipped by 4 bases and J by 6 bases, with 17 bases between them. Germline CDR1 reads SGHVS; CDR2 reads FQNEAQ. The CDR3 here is CASSSTLIPGDTQYF. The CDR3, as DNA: TGTGCCAGCAGCTCGACCCTGATCCCCGGGGATACGCAGTATTTT. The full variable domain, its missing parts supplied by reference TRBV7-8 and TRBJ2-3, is GAGVSQSPRYKVAKRGQDVALRCDPISGHVSLFWYQQALGQGPEFLTYFQNEAQLDKSGLPSDRFFAERPEGSVSTLKIQRTQQEDSAVYLCASSSTLIPGDTQYFGPGTRLTVL.

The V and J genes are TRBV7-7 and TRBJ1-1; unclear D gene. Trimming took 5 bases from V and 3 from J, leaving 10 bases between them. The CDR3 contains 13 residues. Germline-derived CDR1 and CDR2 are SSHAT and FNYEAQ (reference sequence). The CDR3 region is CASSTHPDTEAFF. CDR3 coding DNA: TGTGCCAGCAGCACGCACCCAGACACTGAAGCTTTCTTT.

The CDR3 region has the DNA TGTGCCAGCAGCGTAGTACAGGGTGGCTACACCTTC. This encodes CASSVVQGGYTF. The J gene is TRBJ1-2, the V gene TRBV9, with D maybe TRBD1 (6 bases). Germline V CDR1 and CDR2: SGDLS, YYNGEE. The germline V and J ends were trimmed by 0 bases and 7 bases, with 7 bases remaining between them. This CDR3 has 12 residues. The full variable domain, completed using reference TRBV9 and TRBJ1-2, is DSGVTQTPKHLITATGQRVTLRCSPRSGDLSVYWYQQSLDQGLQFLIQYYNGEERAKGNILERFSAQQFPDLHSELNLSSLELGDSALYFCASSVVQGGYTFGSGTRLTVV.

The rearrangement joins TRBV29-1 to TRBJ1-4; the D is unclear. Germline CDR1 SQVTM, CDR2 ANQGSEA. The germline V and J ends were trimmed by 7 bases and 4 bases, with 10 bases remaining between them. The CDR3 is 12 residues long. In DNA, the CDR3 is TGCAGCGCCCAAAGCCATAATGAAAAACTGTTTTTT. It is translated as CSAQSHNEKLFF.

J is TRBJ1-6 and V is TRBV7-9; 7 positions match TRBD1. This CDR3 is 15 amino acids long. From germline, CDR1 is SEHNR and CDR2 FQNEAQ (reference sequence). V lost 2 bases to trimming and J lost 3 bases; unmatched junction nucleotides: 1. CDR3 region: CASSLTGDYNSPLHF. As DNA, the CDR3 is TGTGCCAGCAGCTTAACAGGGGACTATAATTCACCCCTCCACTTT.

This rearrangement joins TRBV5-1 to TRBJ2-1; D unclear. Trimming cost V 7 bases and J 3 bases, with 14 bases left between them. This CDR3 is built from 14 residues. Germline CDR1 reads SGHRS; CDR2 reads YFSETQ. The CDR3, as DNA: TGCGCCAGCGCCCCCACGGCAGGCTACAATGAGCAGTTCTTC. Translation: CASAPTAGYNEQFF. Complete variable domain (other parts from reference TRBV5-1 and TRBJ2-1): KAGVTQTPRYLIKTRGQQVTLSCSPISGHRSVSWYQQTPGQGLQFLFEYFSETQRNKGNFPGRFSGRQFSNSRSEMNVSTLELGDSALYLCASAPTAGYNEQFFGPGTRLTVL.

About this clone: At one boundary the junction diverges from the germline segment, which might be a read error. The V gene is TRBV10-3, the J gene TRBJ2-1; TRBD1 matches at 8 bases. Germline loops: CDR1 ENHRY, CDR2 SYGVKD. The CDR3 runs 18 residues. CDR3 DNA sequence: TGTGCCACCAGTTCAGGACAGGGTAAGAGCGGCTCCTACAATGAGCAGTTCTTC. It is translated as CATSSGQGKSGSYNEQFF.

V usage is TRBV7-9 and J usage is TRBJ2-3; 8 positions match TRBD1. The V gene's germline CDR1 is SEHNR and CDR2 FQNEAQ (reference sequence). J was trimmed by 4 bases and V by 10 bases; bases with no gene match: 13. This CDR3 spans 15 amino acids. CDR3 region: CAIRVGTGPADTQYF. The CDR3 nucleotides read TGTGCCATCCGGGTAGGGACAGGCCCCGCAGATACGCAGTATTTT.

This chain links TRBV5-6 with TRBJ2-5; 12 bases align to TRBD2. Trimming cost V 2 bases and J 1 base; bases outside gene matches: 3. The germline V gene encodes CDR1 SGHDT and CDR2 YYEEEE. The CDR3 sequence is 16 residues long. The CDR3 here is CASSLLLAGGQETQYF. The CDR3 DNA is TGTGCCAGCAGCTTATTACTAGCGGGAGGCCAAGAGACCCAGTACTTC. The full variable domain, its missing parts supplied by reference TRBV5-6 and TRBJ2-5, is DAGVTQSPTHLIKTRGQQVTLRCSPKSGHDTVSWYQQALGQGPQFIFQYYEEEERQRGNFPDRFSGHQFPNYSSELNVNALLLGDSALYLCASSLLLAGGQETQYFGPGTRLLVL.

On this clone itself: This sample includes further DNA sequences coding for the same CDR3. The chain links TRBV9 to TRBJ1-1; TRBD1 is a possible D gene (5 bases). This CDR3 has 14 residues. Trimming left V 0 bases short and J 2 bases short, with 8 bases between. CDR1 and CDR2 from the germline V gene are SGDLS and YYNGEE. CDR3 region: CASSVVGGNTEAFF. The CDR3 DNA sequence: TGTGCCAGCAGCGTAGTCGGGGGTAACACTGAAGCTTTCTTT.

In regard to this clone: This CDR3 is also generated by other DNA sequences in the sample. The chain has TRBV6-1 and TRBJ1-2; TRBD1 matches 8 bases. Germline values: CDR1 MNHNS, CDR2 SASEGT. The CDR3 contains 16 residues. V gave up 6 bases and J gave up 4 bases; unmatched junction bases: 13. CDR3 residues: CASSERDRRFVYGYTF. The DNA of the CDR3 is TGTGCCAGCAGCGAACGGGACAGGCGTTTTGTCTATGGCTACACCTTC.